This section outlines one T cell receptor (beta chain) sequence together with its context. Its antigen remains undetermined. It has no much larger one-base neighbor in the sample; base qualities were not kept. Explained via the paper, the time point label denotes: patch test 1, 2 weeks after DPC sensitization. In light of the paper, this sample's treatment or condition label describes: therapeutic diphenylcyclopropenone sensitization with weekly scalp DPC. Blood at each patch-test visit was drawn before the patch test was applied. To be eligible, patients had to be aged 18 to 70, diagnosed with alopecia and judged suitable for DPC therapy, while pregnant patients were excluded. Total RNA was isolated from unfractionated whole blood collected in Tempus Blood RNA tubes. The data originate from a study of human T cells and chemical hapten exposure (dated by TCRdb to the early 2020s). Some background on the complete study: For sensitization, 2% DPC in acetone was applied to a roughly 2 cm by roughly 2 cm area of upper inner arm skin. Throughout the approximately 25-week study period, patients were also given weekly therapeutic DPC doses on the scalp. Patch testing on the upper back used Finn chambers containing 0.01% DPC, with scoring done after 6 days according to International Contact Dermatitis Research Group standards. The patient cohort, mostly female, included alopecia areata with under or over 50% scalp involvement, alopecia totalis and alopecia universalis. Libraries were combined into a pool for sequencing, and differences in TCR yield between samples came mainly from small differences in library volumes within the pool. This study followed changes in the peripheral blood TCR repertoire in vivo during primary and secondary sensitization of alopecia patients to the hapten diphenylcyclopropenone (DPC). Blood samples were taken from patients before sensitization (week 0) and at 2, 6 and about 24 weeks after DPC sensitization. For TCR sequencing, blood came from about 29 alopecia patients at anywhere from one to four time points (pre-sensitization, 2, 6 and 24 weeks). General findings and caveats noted by the study authors: Alopecia, a presumed autoimmune disease, was present in all patients, so the immune response of the patients might differ from that of healthy individuals. Compared with pre-sensitization or healthy control sets, expanded TCRs formed significantly more large CDR3 similarity clusters, which is consistent with antigen-driven responses. The number of TCRs above 1 in 1000 frequency did not change with DPC sensitization; there was no evidence of global repertoire structure alterations. The number of PT1 expanded TCRs positively correlated with patch test score, significant at thresholds 8, 16 and 32 but not 4. After repeated subsampling, the strength of the expansion versus patch-test correlation and the threshold at which it became significant changed.

Library prep was done by RACE. Sequenced using a NextSeq 500. During library preparation, unique molecular identifiers were attached to individual cDNA molecules so that TCRs could be counted quantitatively and reproducibly. From each blood RNA sample, both TCR alpha and TCR beta chains were sequenced. Turning to the authors' computational methods: Samples had a median of about 96,000 TCRs, with a range from about 23,224 to 750,000. The Decombinator software suite was used to annotate the V, J and CDR3 of the TCR reads. Every sample was subsampled to the same number of TCRs (28,000) for the PS versus PT1 abundance plots. TCRs were defined as expanded if absent before sensitization and observed at least eight times at the 2-week time point. TCRdb itself trimmed the public reads at Q25 with fastp, ran MiXCR and retained productive beta chains. Entries are consolidated by CDR3 protein sequence, retaining the most common genes and DNA. The V and J calls, along with clone size, are taken from TCRdb and not from the paper's own processing. The sample table holds about 340,000 distinct CDR3 sequences, of which around 6.9% were seen once. The top ten clonotypes cover roughly 8% of the sample.

The junction shows trimming of 7 bases on V and 2 bases on J, plus 14 bases between the germline ends. CDR1 and CDR2, looked up from the germline V gene (reference sequence), are DFQATT and SNEGSKA. The CDR3 goes from the cysteine to the phenylalanine over 13 residues. The DNA shown is the 39-base CDR3, in frame from base 1. The sequence derives from a woman aged 18-29 years with alopecia areata. Some clones in this sample may be carry-over from other donors' samples. The source material was whole blood, sampled in connection with sensitization to the hapten diphenylcyclopropenone (DPC). Rearrangement joined TRBV20-1 to TRBJ1-1, and possibly TRBD1, on 6 matching bases. The nucleotides read TGCAGTGTTAGGTTGGGGGCTAACACTGAAGCTTTCTTT. Its translation is CSVRLGANTEAFF.